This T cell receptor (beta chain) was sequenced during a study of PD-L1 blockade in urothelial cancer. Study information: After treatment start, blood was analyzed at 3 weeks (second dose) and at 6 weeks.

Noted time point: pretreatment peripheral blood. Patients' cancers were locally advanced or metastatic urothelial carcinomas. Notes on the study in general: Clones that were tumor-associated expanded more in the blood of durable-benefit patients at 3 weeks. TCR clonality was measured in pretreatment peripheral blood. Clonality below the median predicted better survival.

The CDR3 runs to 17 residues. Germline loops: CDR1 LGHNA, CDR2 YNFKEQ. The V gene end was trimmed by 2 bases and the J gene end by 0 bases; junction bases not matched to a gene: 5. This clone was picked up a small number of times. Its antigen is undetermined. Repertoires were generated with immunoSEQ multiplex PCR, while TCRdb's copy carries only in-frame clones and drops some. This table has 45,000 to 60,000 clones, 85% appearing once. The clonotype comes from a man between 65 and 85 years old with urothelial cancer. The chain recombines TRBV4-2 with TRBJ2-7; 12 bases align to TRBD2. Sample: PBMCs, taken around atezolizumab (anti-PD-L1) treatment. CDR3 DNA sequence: TGTGCCAGCAGCCAATCCCTAGCGGGAGGGCCCTCCTACGAGCAGTACTTC. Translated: CASSQSLAGGPSYEQYF.